This T cell receptor (beta chain) was retrieved from a study of radiation and T cells in renal cell carcinoma (dated by TCRdb to 2018 to 2021). Regarding the research as a whole: The samples were drawn from a clinical trial, where primary renal cell carcinomas were treated with 15 Gy of stereotactic body radiation therapy and then removed by nephrectomy 4 weeks afterward. In the approximately 53 samples combined, about 4 million unique CDR3 nucleotide sequences were found, encoding 2,658,974 unique CDR3 amino acid sequences. A total of fewer than 55 samples underwent TCR beta sequencing, made up of approximately 26 tumors and about 27 peripheral blood samples.

TCR beta libraries were generated from genomic DNA with the immunoSEQ kit, following the manufacturer's recommendations. For library preparation, a first multiplex PCR was performed with proprietary primers, followed by a second PCR in which unique barcodes were added, and bead cleanups were performed after each round. Each sample batch included a kit-provided positive control reaction and a negative control reaction. The final libraries were assessed on an Agilent 4200 TapeStation D1000 ScreenTape, pooled by volume, and quantified by qPCR. Sequencing ran on an Illumina NextSeq500 with a MidOutput 150-cycle cartridge, using 156 Read1 and 15 Index1 cycles with kit custom primers. The pooled library was loaded at 0.75 to 1 pM with an approximately 20% PhiX control spike-in. In the authors' own workflow: Vendor-processed data were analyzed in R, and a clonotype was defined as all T cells sharing the same CDR3 nucleotide sequence. In the clone abundance analyses, frequencies were normalized to the 10,000 most abundant clones in each sample. Public T cell clones, which averaged fewer than five per sample, were excluded before analysis. Tumor-enriched clonotypes and baseline blood-enriched clonotypes were defined as those with an abundance difference of at least 32-fold between compartments. A beta-binomial differential abundance model was applied to find clonotypes that expanded or contracted between blood time points. The Baroni-Urbani and Buser coefficient was used to measure tumor-blood repertoire similarity, and groups were compared with two-tailed Wilcoxon tests in R. This immuneACCESS table, as held by TCRdb, lists in-frame sequences with V and J called but not all clones. Of the missing ones, under half trace to an unresolved V gene in checked studies; the others have no known cause. V and J calls plus clone size are reproduced from that table; the DNA served to infer D and trimming. In all, the sample holds some 110,000 clones, and about four fifths of those were seen once. The ten top clones hold 2.5% to 3.5% of the sample.

This clone was detected once. It lacks a known antigen. Base qualities are not provided; no much larger clone lies one nucleotide away. Cut back by 1 base and 2 bases, the V and J ends lie 8 bases apart. Inclusive of the bounding cysteine and phenylalanine, the CDR3 is 14 residues long. The read is trimmed to its CDR3 DNA, 42 bases read in frame from base 1. The germline V gene specifies SGHAT as CDR1 and FQNNGV as CDR2. What the research found in general, with its limitations: An increase in top tumor clonotypes in blood was observed from baseline to 2 weeks post-radiation, followed by contraction by 4 weeks, which was taken to suggest transient expansion of tumor-resident clones. Because the trial had a single-armed design, the trial could not examine how radiation dose or scheduling affected the TCR repertoire. No pretreatment tumor biopsies were available, so the baseline intratumoral presence of clonotypes could not be determined. Blood repertoire dynamics were not followed beyond 4 weeks after treatment.

The label giving this sample's time point can be read as: baseline pretreatment blood. This specimen's treatment or condition label, interpreted: 15 Gy SBRT to primary tumor, nephrectomy 4 weeks later. To follow tumor-enriched clonotypes, serial peripheral blood was collected from radiation-treated patients at baseline and at 2 weeks and 4 weeks after SBRT. Renal cell carcinoma with clear cell pathology was present in all patients. The QIAamp DNA Blood Mini Kit (Qiagen) was used to prepare genomic DNA for TCR sequencing. Samples were included in the analyses only if all quality control checks were passed.

Material: blood, obtained from a patient whose treatment included radiotherapy and nephrectomy. Rearrangement joined TRBV11-2 to TRBJ1-2, with the D gene too uncertain to name. This receptor was identified in a woman aged 55-70 years with renal cell carcinoma. The CDR3 in this case is CASSLARGNYGYTF. The DNA sequence is TGTGCCAGCAGCTTAGCTCGGGGAAACTATGGCTACACCTTC. Supplemented by the reference TRBV11-2 and TRBJ1-2 proteins around the CDR3, the complete variable domain is EAGVAQSPRYKIIEKRQSVAFWCNPISGHATLYWYQQILGQGPKLLIQFQNNGVVDDSQLPKDRFSAERLKGVDSTLKIQPAKLEDSAVYLCASSLARGNYGYTFGSGTRLTVV.